Listed here are 31 T cell receptor beta chains from one sample, sequenced in a study of read filtering for tumor transcriptome and immune sequencing. From around 440 ng of RNA, a library with molecular barcoded alpha/delta and beta/gamma adaptors was made. MiXCR, applied by TCRdb to the reads, yields one record per CDR3 protein. The data contain 46,000 or so distinct CDR3 sequences, roughly 19% of them singletons. The sequenced sample consisted of a population of CD138-negative cells sorted from bone marrow. The receptors originated from a donor at least 40 years old with multiple myeloma.

Ten or more counts support this clonotype. This chain links TRBV20-1 with TRBJ2-4; TRBD1 agrees at 9 bases. Losses at the gene ends were 0 bases for V and 6 bases for J; bases not matched to a gene: 12. The CDR3 spans 17 residues. In germline, CDR1 is DFQATT, CDR2 SNEGSKA (reference sequence). The CDR3, as DNA: TGCAGTGCTAGAGATATAACGCAGGGACAGGGTCGAAACATTCAGTACTTC. Protein sequence: CSARDITQGQGRNIQYF.

In this sample, this clonotype turned up many times. The chain employs TRBV5-6 and TRBJ1-1; perhaps TRBD1 as D (5 bases). The CDR3 is made up of 14 amino acids. V was pared by 6 bases and J by 7 bases, with 19 bases between. Per the germline V gene, CDR1 is SGHDT and CDR2 is YYEEEE. This CDR3 reads CASNSLGREIEAFF. DNA of the CDR3: TGTGCCAGCAACTCCCTGGGCAGGGAAATTGAAGCTTTCTTT.

Ten or more counts support this clonotype. In DNA form, the CDR3 reads TGCGCCAGCAGCTTGGAGGGGGCGCGTCGTGAAAAACTGTTTTTT. This translates into CASSLEGARREKLFF. The rearrangement links TRBV5-1 to TRBJ1-4; the match to TRBD1 covers 7 bases. This CDR3 spans 15 amino acids. CDR1 is SGHRS, CDR2 YFSETQ, per germline. V gave up 0 bases and J gave up 7 bases; unmatched junction bases: 6.

This clonotype was seen ten or more times. Written as DNA, the CDR3 is TGTGCCTGGAGCCCCGGGACCGCGAATTCACCCCTCCACTTT. Its protein product is CAWSPGTANSPLHF. V gene TRBV30 combines with J gene TRBJ1-6; D is possibly TRBD1 (5 bases). The V gene's germline CDR1 is GTSNPN and CDR2 SVGIG (reference sequence). Trimming took off 3 bases at V and 7 bases at J, with 13 bases between the two ends. The CDR3 loop spans 14 amino acids. The full variable domain, in which reference TRBV30 and TRBJ1-6 provide the parts outside the CDR3, is SQTIHQWPATLVQPVGSPLSLECTVEGTSNPNLYWYRQAAGRGLQLLFYSVGIGQISSEVPQNLSASRPQDRQFILSSKKLLLSDSGFYLCAWSPGTANSPLHFGNGTRLTVT.

Regarding this clonotype: This sequence may be a read error, since a much larger clone differs from it by one base. The chain is built from TRBV5-6 and TRBJ2-5, with D tentatively TRBD1 or TRBD2 (5 bases each). The germline CDR1 and CDR2 sequences are SGHDT and YYEEEE. This CDR3 has 13 residues. Trimming stripped 4 bases from V and 6 bases from J, with 13 bases between. CDR3 loop: CASSPWGGQTQYF. The CDR3 bases are TGTGCCAGCAGCCCGTGGGGCGGGCAGACCCAGTACTTC. Drawing the rest from reference TRBV5-6 and TRBJ2-5, the complete variable domain is DAGVTQSPTHLIKTRGQQVTLRCSPKSGHDTVSWYQQALGQGPQFIFQYYEEEERQRGNFPDRFSGHQFPNYSSELNVNALLLGDSALYLCASSPWGGQTQYFGPGTRLLVL.

V usage is TRBV29-1 and J usage is TRBJ2-1; D is possibly TRBD1 (6 bases). Germline V gives CDR1 SQVTM, CDR2 ANQGSEA. Trimming left V 6 bases short and J 6 bases short, with 12 bases between. The CDR3 contains 12 residues. The chain's CDR3 is CSVGPRGNEQFF. The CDR3 nucleotides read TGCAGCGTGGGGCCCAGGGGCAATGAGCAGTTCTTC.

The V and J genes are TRBV3-1 and TRBJ2-2; D not resolved. The ends were cut back, 0 bases at V and 0 bases at J, with 11 bases in the middle. CDR3 size: 17 residues. The germline V gene has CDR1 LGHDT and CDR2 YNNKEL (reference sequence). The CDR3 nucleotides read TGTGCCAGCAGCCAAGATCTTTGGCAATCGAACACCGGGGAGCTGTTTTTT. Protein sequence: CASSQDLWQSNTGELFF. Supplemented by reference TRBV3-1 and TRBJ2-2, the full variable domain reads DTAVSQTPKYLVTQMGNDKSIKCEQNLGHDTMYWYKQDSKKFLKIMFSYNNKELIINETVPNRFSPKSPDKAHLNLHINSLELGDSAVYFCASSQDLWQSNTGELFFGEGSRLTVL.

There are many counts of this clonotype. V and J are TRBV28 and TRBJ2-3, with TRBD1 matching 9 bases. The CDR3 has 15 residues. V lost 6 bases to trimming and J lost 6 bases; unmatched junction nucleotides: 10. CDR1 is MDHEN and CDR2 is SYDVKM in the germline V gene. The CDR3 reads CASRPDRGGPDTQYF. CDR3 sequence (DNA): TGTGCCAGCAGACCAGACAGGGGGGGTCCCGATACGCAGTATTTT.

This clonotype was found many times. The chain combines TRBV7-9 with TRBJ2-2; D call uncertain. Germline values: CDR1 SEHNR, CDR2 FQNEAQ (reference sequence). V was cut by 4 bases and J by 2 bases, with 11 bases left in between. This CDR3 is 15 amino acids long. The CDR3, as DNA: TGTGCCAGCAGCTACTCTAACCATAACACCGGGGAGCTGTTTTTT. Translation gives CASSYSNHNTGELFF.

This clonotype occurred many times. The V call is TRBV5-1, the J call TRBJ2-7, with TRBD1 identical over 7 bases. CDR3 length: 14 residues. Germline V gives CDR1 SGHRS, CDR2 YFSETQ. Trimming cost V 4 bases and J 4 bases; bases outside gene matches: 8. The CDR3 region is CASSEGQKFYEQYF. For the CDR3, the DNA is TGCGCCAGCAGCGAGGGACAGAAATTTTACGAGCAGTACTTC. Full variable domain (rest looked up from reference TRBV5-1 and TRBJ2-7): KAGVTQTPRYLIKTRGQQVTLSCSPISGHRSVSWYQQTPGQGLQFLFEYFSETQRNKGNFPGRFSGRQFSNSRSEMNVSTLELGDSALYLCASSEGQKFYEQYFGPGTRLTVT.

Details on this clonotype: This may come from a read error, since a much larger clone is one base off. The chain links TRBV5-1 to TRBJ2-7, with 7 positions matching TRBD2. CDR3 length equals 15 residues. Germline-derived CDR1 and CDR2 are SGHRS and YFSETQ. The J segment lost 2 bases and the V segment lost 7 bases, leaving 12 bases of the junction unmatched. The CDR3 region is CASEVMAGEPYEQYF. In nucleotides, the CDR3 is TGCGCCAGCGAGGTTATGGCGGGAGAACCCTACGAGCAGTACTTC.

This clonotype occurred a few times. V and J are TRBV24-1 and TRBJ2-3, with TRBD2 matching 8 bases. V gave up 10 bases and J gave up 1 base; unmatched junction bases: 15. CDR1 KGHDR and CDR2 SFDVKD come from the germline V gene. This CDR3 spans 17 amino acids. CDR3 protein: CATGSTGGPRGTDTQYF. Here the CDR3 DNA reads TGTGCCACGGGCTCGACGGGAGGGCCGAGGGGCACAGATACGCAGTATTTT.

This clonotype has more than one count but fewer than ten. A much larger clone lies one base from this, so it may be a read error. The chain has TRBV14 and TRBJ2-6, with unresolved D. CDR1 and CDR2 from the germline V gene are SGHDN and FVKESK. The CDR3 consists of 17 residues. The CDR3 here is CASSHLARPSWANVLTF. For the CDR3, the DNA is TGTGCCAGCAGCCATTTGGCAAGACCCTCTTGGGCCAACGTCCTGACTTTC.

This clonotype was recorded many times. V is TRBV7-9 and J is TRBJ2-1, with 10 bases aligning to TRBD2. CDR1 and CDR2 (germline): SEHNR, FQNEAQ (reference sequence). The V gene end was trimmed by 5 bases and the J gene end by 8 bases; junction bases not matched to a gene: 15. The CDR3 runs to 17 residues. CDR3: CASSPPGTSEIGDEQFF. CDR3 nucleotide sequence: TGTGCCAGCAGCCCACCTGGGACTAGCGAAATTGGAGATGAGCAGTTCTTC.

As regards this clonotype: At one end, the junction sequence differs from germline, possibly due to a read error. This rearrangement joins TRBV19 to TRBJ2-1, with D possibly matching TRBD2 (5 bases). This CDR3 comprises 20 residues. Looked up from germline, CDR1 is LNHDA and CDR2 is SQIVND (reference sequence). The CDR3 loop is CDSSIAFRLPTTLLHNEQFF. The CDR3 region has the DNA TGTGACAGTAGTATAGCTTTCAGACTACCGACTACTTTGCTACACAATGAGCAGTTCTTC.

At least ten counts were recorded for this clonotype. The chain uses TRBV20-1 and TRBJ2-7, with D perhaps matching TRBD2 (6 bases). This CDR3 spans 12 amino acids. Trimming left V 5 bases short and J 6 bases short, with 14 bases between. CDR1 and CDR2 (germline): DFQATT, SNEGSKA (reference sequence). CDR3: CSASGGKGEQYF. The CDR3 DNA reads TGCAGTGCTTCCGGAGGGAAGGGCGAGCAGTACTTC.

The genes are TRBV2 and TRBJ1-5; D gene unclear. Trimming stripped 6 bases from V and 7 bases from J, with 10 bases between. CDR1 is SNHLY and CDR2 is FYNNEI in the germline V gene. The CDR3 loop spans 12 amino acids. The CDR3 is CASRAGDQPQHF. CDR3 nucleotide sequence: TGTGCCAGCAGGGCGGGAGACCAGCCCCAGCATTTT.

This clonotype was recorded once. This chain connects TRBV20-1 to TRBJ1-5; 10 bases agree with TRBD1. The CDR3 runs 14 residues. The V segment lost 3 bases and the J segment 7 bases; nucleotides outside the gene matches: 6. Per the germline V gene, CDR1 is DFQATT and CDR2 is SNEGSKA (reference sequence). DNA for the CDR3: TGCAGTGCTAGTGAGACAGGGGGCGAGCAGCCCCAGCATTTT. It encodes CSASETGGEQPQHF.

This clonotype was counted at least ten times. This chain joins TRBV5-4 and TRBJ2-1; no reliable D call. V shed 3 bases and J shed 2 bases, with 3 bases lying between them. Germline CDR1 and CDR2: SGHNT and YYREEE (reference sequence). The CDR3 runs to 12 residues. CDR3 nucleotide sequence: TGTGCCAGCAGCTCGCCCTACAATGAGCAGTTCTTC. Translation gives CASSSPYNEQFF.

Turning to this clonotype: A read error may be the cause here, since a much bigger clone is one base away. In nucleotides, the CDR3 is TGTGCCAACTCACCTTTGAGGGACAGGGGTTCCGAGCAGTACTTC. Protein: CANSPLRDRGSEQYF. The chain has TRBV18 and TRBJ2-7, with 10 bases fitting TRBD1. The V gene's germline CDR1 is KGHSH and CDR2 LQKENI. The CDR3 spans 15 residues.

The CDR3 is CAGVPYNEQFF. CDR3 DNA: TGTGCTGGCGTTCCTTACAATGAGCAGTTCTTC. The chain carries TRBV2 and TRBJ2-1; no clear D. This CDR3 is built from 11 residues. Germline CDR1 and CDR2: SNHLY and FYNNEI.

This clonotype occurred many times. This rearrangement joins TRBV12-3 or TRBV12-4 to TRBJ2-3; D may match TRBD1 or TRBD2 (5 bases each). Trimming left V 3 bases short and J 0 bases short, with 16 bases between. The CDR3 contains 17 residues. Written as DNA, the CDR3 is TGTGCCAGCAGTTTCGGAGCAGCTTGGGGGAGCACAGATACGCAGTATTTT. It translates to CASSFGAAWGSTDTQYF.

This clonotype was detected many times. The rearrangement uses TRBV10-2 and TRBJ1-3; D unclear. Trimming took off 2 bases at V and 0 bases at J, with 8 bases between the two ends. Per germline, CDR1 WSHSY and CDR2 SAAADI. The CDR3 extends over 15 amino acids. The CDR3 sequence: CASSEGRSSGNTIYF. For the CDR3, the DNA is TGCGCCAGCAGTGAGGGACGGAGCTCTGGAAACACCATATATTTT.

This clonotype showed up just a few times. This chain links TRBV5-4 with TRBJ2-5, with 7 bases matching TRBD2. The germline V gene has CDR1 SGHNT and CDR2 YYREEE (reference sequence). The CDR3 has 15 amino acids. V gave up 5 bases and J gave up 3 bases; unmatched junction bases: 10. In nucleotides, the CDR3 is TGTGCCAGCAGTCGCGGGGCGGGAGTTGAAGAGACCCAGTACTTC. Translation gives CASSRGAGVEETQYF. The variable domain in full, completed from reference TRBV5-4 and TRBJ2-5, reads ETGVTQSPTHLIKTRGQQVTLRCSSQSGHNTVSWYQQALGQGPQFIFQYYREEENGRGNFPPRFSGLQFPNYSSELNVNALELDDSALYLCASSRGAGVEETQYFGPGTRLLVL.

This clonotype was seen many times. The J gene is TRBJ1-1, the V gene TRBV4-3, with unresolved D. V was pared by 0 bases and J by 4 bases, with 15 bases between. Germline CDR1 is LGHNA and CDR2 is YSLEER. This CDR3 contains 16 residues. CDR3 sequence: CASSQEEWGGSTEAFF. The CDR3 nucleotides read TGCGCCAGCAGCCAAGAAGAGTGGGGAGGGAGCACTGAAGCTTTCTTT.

This clonotype is medium-sized. The chain recombines TRBV20-1 with TRBJ2-7, with D possibly TRBD2 on 5 matching bases. V was trimmed by 6 bases and J by 0 bases, leaving 9 bases between them. The CDR3 consists of 12 residues. Germline V gene data show CDR1 as DFQATT and CDR2 as SNEGSKA (reference sequence). CDR3 DNA: TGCAGTGCCCAGACTAACTCCTACGAGCAGTACTTC. This gives the protein CSAQTNSYEQYF.

By proportion, this clonotype is medium-sized (0.01 to 0.1%). This chain uses TRBV29-1 with TRBJ2-2, with D possibly TRBD1 on 6 matching bases. The CDR3 runs to 14 residues. Trimming took off 7 bases at V and 7 bases at J, with 19 bases between the two ends. In germline, CDR1 is SQVTM, CDR2 ANQGSEA. The CDR3, as DNA: TGCAGCGCACCGGGCCCAAAGGGGGACGGGGAGCTGTTTTTT. Translation gives CSAPGPKGDGELFF.

Worth noting for this clonotype: The junction departs from the called germline gene at one end, perhaps through a read error. The chain is built from TRBV19 and TRBJ1-1; D unclear. This CDR3 has 15 residues. CDR1 and CDR2 from the germline V gene are LNHDA and SQIVND (reference sequence). CDR3 coding DNA: TGTGCCAGTAGAGGGAGCGCCGTAATGAACACTGAAGCTCTCTTT. Its protein product is CASRGSAVMNTEALF.

This clonotype was seen many times. The chain is built from TRBV20-1 and TRBJ2-7; D is uncertain. The CDR3 consists of 14 residues. Germline V gives CDR1 DFQATT, CDR2 SNEGSKA (reference sequence). V gave up 1 base and J gave up 3 bases, with 13 bases separating them. The DNA of the CDR3 is TGCAGTGCTAGAGCCGCAGTTGGGCACTACGAGCAGTACTTC. Translated: CSARAAVGHYEQYF.

This clonotype was seen ten or more times. Here the CDR3 reads CSAPAGGPWDEQFF. CDR3 in DNA: TGCAGTGCCCCAGCGGGAGGGCCGTGGGATGAGCAGTTCTTC. The J gene is TRBJ2-1, the V gene TRBV20-1; 10 bases fit TRBD2. J gave up 8 bases and V 6 bases, and 10 bases lay outside the gene matches. CDR1 and CDR2 from the germline V gene are DFQATT and SNEGSKA (reference sequence). CDR3 length: 14 amino acids.

This clonotype appeared a few times. A much larger clone differs by one base, so this may be a read error. This rearrangement joins TRBV12-3 or TRBV12-4 to TRBJ1-5, with 9 nucleotides matching TRBD1. CDR3 length equals 15 residues. The CDR3 spells CAGSLAGQGVQPQHF. As DNA, the CDR3 is TGTGCCGGCAGTTTGGCGGGACAGGGTGTTCAGCCCCAGCATTTT.